This T cell receptor beta chain derives from a study of T cell repertoires in cytomegalovirus infection. Across the whole study: The public TCR beta signatures pointed to both CMV infection and matching HLA type.

General observations from the study: Clonotype analysis showed dominance of the ex vivo response by HLA-C-restricted CMV-specific TCR beta clonotypes.

This clonotype was seen many times. Antigen unknown. TCRdb ran MiXCR on the reads and lists one entry per CDR3 protein. The sample contains over 100,000 distinct CDR3 sequences, roughly a tenth of which appear only once. The sample comprised PBMCs, sequenced either directly or after in vitro stimulation (not recorded which). The TCR was taken from a human donor in good health (CMV status not recorded). Some clones in this sample may be carry-over from other donors' samples.

CDR3: CASSLLEQGYGNQPQHF. The CDR3 DNA reads as TGTGCCAGCAGCTTACTCGAACAGGGGTATGGCAATCAGCCCCAGCATTTT. V gene TRBV7-3 combines with J gene TRBJ1-5, with TRBD1 matching over 7 bases. CDR1 and CDR2 (germline): SGHTA, FQGTGA. There are 17 residues in the CDR3. The V gene end was trimmed by 2 bases and the J gene end by 2 bases; junction bases not matched to a gene: 9.